The rows below give T cell receptor beta chains drawn from one sample of a study of immune evolution from preneoplasia to lung adenocarcinoma. The repertoire was sequenced with immunoSEQ multiplex PCR; TCRdb's copy has only in-frame clones and lacks some. The sample lists approximately 4,400 clones; about 87% were seen once. The source material was FFPE lung adenocarcinoma in situ tissue. These receptors all stem from a person between 60 and 79 years old with lung adenocarcinoma. Both conserved end residues are part of each CDR3. The D gene is left open where the match is weak. Not all rows give a size; the values are once, few, many and, for expanded clones, a class.

J: TRBJ1-6
V: TRBV6-5
size: few
D: TRBD1
CDR3: CASSYTTGVDSPLHF
DNA: TGTGCCAGCAGTTACACGACAGGGGTCGATTCACCCCTCCACTTT

J: TRBJ1-2
V: TRBV30
size: .
D: .
CDR3: CAWSVRADYGYTF
DNA: TGTGCCTGGAGTGTAAGAGCGGACTATGGCTACACCTTC

J: TRBJ2-7
V: TRBV2
size: .
D: TRBD2
CDR3: CASSSLAGPYEQYF
DNA: TGTGCCAGCAGCTCACTAGCGGGCCCCTACGAGCAGTACTTC

J: TRBJ2-5
V: TRBV28
size: .
D: .
CDR3: CASSSATARETQYF
DNA: TGTGCCAGCAGTTCAGCGACGGCTAGAGAGACCCAGTACTTC

J: TRBJ1-2
V: TRBV9
size: .
D: .
CDR3: CASSVVGEGLNYGYTF
DNA: TGTGCCAGCAGCGTAGTAGGGGAGGGGTTGAACTATGGCTACACCTTC

J: TRBJ2-1
V: TRBV11-2
size: .
D: TRBD2
CDR3: CASSFTPEAGGVNEQFF
DNA: TGTGCCAGCAGCTTTACGCCGGAAGCGGGAGGGGTCAATGAGCAGTTCTTC

J: TRBJ2-7
V: TRBV9
size: few
D: .
CDR3: CASSVAPGKEQYF
DNA: TGTGCCAGCAGCGTAGCTCCGGGGAAAGAGCAGTACTTC

J: TRBJ2-7
V: TRBV11-2
size: .
D: .
CDR3: CASSFGWSYEQYF
DNA: TGTGCCAGCAGCTTCGGGTGGTCCTACGAGCAGTACTTC

J: TRBJ1-6
V: TRBV2
size: few
D: .
CDR3: CASSDGDMGRSPLHF
DNA: TGTGCCAGCAGCGACGGGGACATGGGAAGATCACCCCTCCACTTT

J: TRBJ1-4
V: TRBV5-6
size: .
D: TRBD1
CDR3: CASSSGQEPEKLFF
DNA: TGTGCCAGCAGCTCGGGACAGGAACCTGAAAAACTGTTTTTT

J: TRBJ1-1
V: TRBV28
size: few
D: .
CDR3: CASMFGGGRIAFF
DNA: TGTGCCAGCATGTTCGGCGGGGGGCGTATAGCTTTCTTT

J: TRBJ1-5
V: TRBV15
size: .
D: .
CDR3: CATSRDLEGGQPQHF
DNA: TGTGCCACCAGCAGAGATCTCGAAGGAGGTCAGCCCCAGCATTTT

J: TRBJ2-1
V: TRBV5-6
size: .
D: TRBD1
CDR3: CASSKDRGPGGSYNEQFF
DNA: TGTGCCAGCAGCAAAGACAGGGGGCCGGGTGGCTCCTACAATGAGCAGTTCTTC

J: TRBJ1-2
V: TRBV28
size: .
D: TRBD1
CDR3: CASSPAGGGGGYTF
DNA: TGTGCCAGCAGCCCGGCAGGGGGTGGCGGTGGCTACACCTTC

J: TRBJ1-5
V: TRBV19
size: .
D: .
CDR3: CASSMGGARSGQPQHF
DNA: TGTGCCAGTAGTATGGGAGGGGCGCGTTCCGGTCAGCCCCAGCATTTT

J: TRBJ1-6
V: TRBV7-2
size: .
D: .
CDR3: CASSQVPGGNSPLHF
DNA: TGTGCCAGCAGTCAAGTACCTGGAGGGAATTCACCCCTCCACTTT